This is a list of T cell receptor beta chains from one sample in a study of vaccination and CD4 T cells after COVID-19. The antigens of these receptors remain unknown. Each CDR3 protein gets one entry after TCRdb re-called the PCR reads with MiXCR. The data show around 13,000 distinct CDR3 sequences, with 40% to 65% seen just once and under 20% held by the top ten. Input material: CD4+ T cells from blood, cultured in vitro. These receptors originate from a human donor who had recovered from COVID-19. Each CDR3 is given with its conserved first and last residue. Fields, in order: CDR3 DNA, CDR3 protein, V gene, CDR3 length, clone size, J gene, D gene. D genes are given only for firm matches. Expanded clones get a size class; other rows say once, few or many, or leave the size out.

TGTGCCAGCAGTGAGACGGGGACCCCTAGCACTGAAGCTTTCTTT,CASSETGTPSTEAFF,TRBV6-2/TRBV6-3,15,-,TRBJ1-1,-
TGTGCCAGCAGATTAGCCCTGCGACGCACCTACAATGAGCAGTTCTTC,CASRLALRRTYNEQFF,TRBV7-9,16,-,TRBJ2-1,-
TGTGCCAGCAGCATAAGGACTAGGGACAGGGGTAGAGCGGATACGCAGTATTTT,CASSIRTRDRGRADTQYF,TRBV12-3/TRBV12-4,18,-,TRBJ2-3,TRBD1
TGTGCCAGCAGCTCCTCCACCTTAGCGGGGAGCTCCTACAATGAGCAGTTCTTC,CASSSSTLAGSSYNEQFF,TRBV7-2,18,-,TRBJ2-1,TRBD2
TGTGCCAGCAGCTTAGATTACAATGAGCAGTTCTTC,CASSLDYNEQFF,TRBV7-2,12,-,TRBJ2-1,-
TGTGCCAGCAGACCAAACCAAGACTACGAGCAGTACTTC,CASRPNQDYEQYF,TRBV27,13,-,TRBJ2-7,-
TGTGCCACCAGTAGTGTTGACACCATATATTTT,CATSSVDTIYF,TRBV28,11,-,TRBJ1-3,-
TGTGCCAGCAGTGCAGAGGGTCTGAGCACTGAAGCTTTCTTT,CASSAEGLSTEAFF,TRBV6-1,14,once,TRBJ1-1,-
TGTGCCAGCCGATCCGGGACACTGAAAAACATTCAGTACTTC,CASRSGTLKNIQYF,TRBV19,14,-,TRBJ2-4,-
TGTGCCATCAGTGAGTCTTTGGGTCAAGAGACCCAGTACTTC,CAISESLGQETQYF,TRBV10-3,14,few,TRBJ2-5,-
TGTGCAAGTCGCCCCGCCGGGACTAGCGGGAGATACGAGCAGTACTTC,CASRPAGTSGRYEQYF,TRBV12-2,16,-,TRBJ2-7,-
TGTGCCAGCAGCCAAGTGCGAAATGTAGGAACAGATACGCAGTATTTT,CASSQVRNVGTDTQYF,TRBV14,16,-,TRBJ2-3,-
TGCAGTGCTAGAGGCCGAGGCGGGAACACTGAAGCTTTCTTT,CSARGRGGNTEAFF,TRBV20-1,14,-,TRBJ1-1,-
TGTGCCAGCAGTCGAGGGACAGGGGCGAGCTCCTATAATTCACCCCTCCACTTT,CASSRGTGASSYNSPLHF,TRBV6-1,18,-,TRBJ1-6,TRBD1
TGTGCCAGCAGTTTAGGGGACATCAAGGTCGGCTACGAGCAGTACTTC,CASSLGDIKVGYEQYF,TRBV12-3/TRBV12-4,16,-,TRBJ2-7,-
TGTGCCATCCTACAGGGAAGTTCATCCTACAATGAGCAGTTCTTC,CAILQGSSSYNEQFF,TRBV12-3/TRBV12-4,15,-,TRBJ2-1,-
TGTGCCAGCAGTTTGGGTGGGGCCGAGCAGTACTTC,CASSLGGAEQYF,TRBV28,12,-,TRBJ2-7,-
TGTGCCATCAGTGAGTCACACAATTTAAACACCGGGGAGCTGTTTTTT,CAISESHNLNTGELFF,TRBV10-3,16,few,TRBJ2-2,-
TGTGCCAGCAGTTTAGGGCGGGTTGTTCCCTACGAGCAGTACTTC,CASSLGRVVPYEQYF,TRBV12-3/TRBV12-4,15,few,TRBJ2-7,-
TGTGCCACCAGCCCATCGACAGGGAAGAAATACGAGCAGTACTTC,CATSPSTGKKYEQYF,TRBV15,15,-,TRBJ2-7,TRBD1
TGTGCCAGCAGCCCGTTTAAACAGACTAGCGGGAGATCCGGGGAGCTGTTTTTT,CASSPFKQTSGRSGELFF,TRBV7-9,18,-,TRBJ2-2,TRBD2
TGTGCCAGCAGTTTTGGGACAGTTTATAGCAATCAGCCCCAGCATTTT,CASSFGTVYSNQPQHF,TRBV12-3/TRBV12-4,16,-,TRBJ1-5,TRBD1
TGTGCCAGCAGTGAATCGACAGGGGGCTTCTCACCCCTCCACTTT,CASSESTGGFSPLHF,TRBV2,15,medium-sized,TRBJ1-6,TRBD1
TGTGCCAGCTCACCGCGACAACAGGGGAACGCTGGAAACACCATATATTTT,CASSPRQQGNAGNTIYF,TRBV18,17,-,TRBJ1-3,TRBD1
TGCAGTGCTAGAGACAGGAATAATTCACCCCTCCACTTT,CSARDRNNSPLHF,TRBV20-1,13,-,TRBJ1-6,-
TGCAGCGTTGATCGGTCGGCAGGACCGAACACTGAAGCTTTCTTT,CSVDRSAGPNTEAFF,TRBV29-1,15,-,TRBJ1-1,-
TGTGCCAGCAGTGGGGAAGGGTCACCCCTCCACTTT,CASSGEGSPLHF,TRBV2,12,-,TRBJ1-6,-
TGTGCCAGCAGCTTAGGGGGAGTGCCCTATAATTCACCCCTCCACTTT,CASSLGGVPYNSPLHF,TRBV7-6,16,few,TRBJ1-6,-
TGCAGTGCTAGAGATTCGACGGGAGCCCAAAACATTCAGTACTTC,CSARDSTGAQNIQYF,TRBV20-1,15,-,TRBJ2-4,-
TGTGCCAGCAGCTTATCCCCAAGACAGAGCTACGAGCAGTACTTC,CASSLSPRQSYEQYF,TRBV7-9,15,-,TRBJ2-7,-
TGTGCCAGTAGACCCGGACAGGGGGCTAACTATGGCTACACCTTC,CASRPGQGANYGYTF,TRBV19,15,few,TRBJ1-2,TRBD1
TGTGCCAGCAGCGTAGGGCGAGGCCAAGAGACCCAGTACTTC,CASSVGRGQETQYF,TRBV9,14,few,TRBJ2-5,-
TGTGCCAGCAGAAAAGAGTCTCCGCGGACCGGGGAGCTGTTTTTT,CASRKESPRTGELFF,TRBV28,15,-,TRBJ2-2,-
TGTGCCAGTATGAGGGTGGACAGGGCTAACTATGGCTACACCTTC,CASMRVDRANYGYTF,TRBV19,15,few,TRBJ1-2,TRBD1
TGTGCCAGCAGCCGGAGGGACAGGGAGGAGACCCAGTACTTC,CASSRRDREETQYF,TRBV5-4,14,few,TRBJ2-5,TRBD1
TGTGCCAGCAGCCTAGGGACAGAAGGAAACACCATATATTTT,CASSLGTEGNTIYF,TRBV5-6,14,-,TRBJ1-3,TRBD1
TGTGCCAGCAGCCAAGGACAGGTGTTGAACACTGAAGCTTTCTTT,CASSQGQVLNTEAFF,TRBV14,15,-,TRBJ1-1,-
TGTGCCAGCAGTCCGGGACTAGGGACAGATACGCAGTATTTT,CASSPGLGTDTQYF,TRBV7-2,14,few,TRBJ2-3,TRBD2
TGTGCCAGCAGCTCACGGTGGGGGATTCAGTACTTC,CASSSRWGIQYF,TRBV7-9,12,-,TRBJ2-4,-
TGCAGTGCAGAAATCAGGGGAGAGTTCTACGAGCAGTACTTC,CSAEIRGEFYEQYF,TRBV20-1,14,-,TRBJ2-7,-
TGCAGTGCTAGGAGCGAGTACCAAGAGACCCAGTACTTC,CSARSEYQETQYF,TRBV20-1,13,-,TRBJ2-5,-
TGTGCCAGCAGCTCGGGACTGAACTCTGGGGCCAACGTCCTGACTTTC,CASSSGLNSGANVLTF,TRBV11-2,16,-,TRBJ2-6,-
TGCGCCAGCAGCGACCTCACAGGTCAAGAGACCCAGTACTTC,CASSDLTGQETQYF,TRBV5-1,14,few,TRBJ2-5,-
TGTGCCAGCAGTGATCTGGCAGGGGGCCGATATGGCTACACCTTC,CASSDLAGGRYGYTF,TRBV2,15,few,TRBJ1-2,TRBD1
TGTGCCTGGAGAGACAGAATCAACAATGAGCAGTTCTTC,CAWRDRINNEQFF,TRBV30,13,-,TRBJ2-1,-
TGTGCCAGCTCACCACCTCCGGGACAGAACTATGGCTACACCTTC,CASSPPPGQNYGYTF,TRBV18,15,-,TRBJ1-2,TRBD1
TGTGCCAGCAGCTTAGCTTCAGATACGCAGTATTTT,CASSLASDTQYF,TRBV7-2,12,-,TRBJ2-3,-